This section outlines one T cell receptor beta chain sequence together with its context. What it recognizes is unknown. Every donor contributed around 10 milliliters of peripheral blood by blood draw. The data were obtained in a study of blood T cells in healthy people across ages. Points from the study as a whole: The donors' CMV status was not determined, possibly confounding changes in expanded clonotypes. Naive CD4+ cells and diversity were both higher in long-lived donors than in aged donors.

In germline, CDR1 is MDHEN, CDR2 SYDVKM. The CDR3 runs 14 residues. V lost 5 bases, J lost 4 bases, and 14 bases lay in between. With a J-beta primer mix and a sample-barcoded 5' primer, a second PCR ran roughly 6 to 11 cycles. MiXCR, run by TCRdb on the 5' RACE reads, gives a single entry per CDR3 protein. The sample records around 1,000,000 distinct CDR3 sequences, about two fifths being singletons. The sequencing input was blood. The rearrangement joins TRBV28 to TRBJ1-1, with no clear D. The TCR originated in a young man in good health. The CDR3 nucleotides are TGTGCCAGCAGTGCGATAGGGAGACGCACTGAAGCTTTCTTT. Amino acids: CASSAIGRRTEAFF.